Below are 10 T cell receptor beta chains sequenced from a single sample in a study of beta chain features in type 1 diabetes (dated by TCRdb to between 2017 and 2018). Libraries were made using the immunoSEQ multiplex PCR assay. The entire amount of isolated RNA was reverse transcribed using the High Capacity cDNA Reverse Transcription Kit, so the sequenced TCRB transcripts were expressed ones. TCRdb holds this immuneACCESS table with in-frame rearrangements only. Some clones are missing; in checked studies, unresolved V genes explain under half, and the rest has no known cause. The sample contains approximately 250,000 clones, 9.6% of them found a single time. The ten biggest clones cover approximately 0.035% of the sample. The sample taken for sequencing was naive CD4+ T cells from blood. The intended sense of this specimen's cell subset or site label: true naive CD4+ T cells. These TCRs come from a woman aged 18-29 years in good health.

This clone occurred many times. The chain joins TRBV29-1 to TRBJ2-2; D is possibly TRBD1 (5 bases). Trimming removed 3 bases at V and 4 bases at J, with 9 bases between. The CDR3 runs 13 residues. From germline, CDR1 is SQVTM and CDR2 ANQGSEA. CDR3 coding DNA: TGCAGCGTTGACCAGGGTGGCACCGGGGAGCTGTTTTTT. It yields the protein CSVDQGGTGELFF.

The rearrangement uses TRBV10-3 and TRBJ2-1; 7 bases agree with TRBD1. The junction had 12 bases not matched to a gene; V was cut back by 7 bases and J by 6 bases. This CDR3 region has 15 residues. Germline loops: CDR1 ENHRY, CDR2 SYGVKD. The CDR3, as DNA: TGTGCCATCAACCGAGGGGGCTCTCGGGGCAATGAGCAGTTCTTC. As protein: CAINRGGSRGNEQFF.

CDR3 residues: CASSIGGQTEAFF. In DNA form, the CDR3 reads TGTGCCAGTAGTATAGGCGGGCAGACTGAAGCTTTCTTT. The chain couples TRBV19 to TRBJ1-1, with unresolved D. Trimming left V 1 base short and J 5 bases short, with 8 bases between. CDR3 length: 13 residues. Germline V gives CDR1 LNHDA, CDR2 SQIVND (reference sequence).

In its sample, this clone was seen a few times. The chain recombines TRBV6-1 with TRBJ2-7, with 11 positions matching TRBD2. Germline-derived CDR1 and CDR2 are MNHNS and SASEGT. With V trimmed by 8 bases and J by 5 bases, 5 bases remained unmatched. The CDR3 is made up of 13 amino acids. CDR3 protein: CASRNSGGDEQYF. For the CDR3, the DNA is TGTGCCAGCCGCAATAGCGGGGGGGACGAGCAGTACTTC.

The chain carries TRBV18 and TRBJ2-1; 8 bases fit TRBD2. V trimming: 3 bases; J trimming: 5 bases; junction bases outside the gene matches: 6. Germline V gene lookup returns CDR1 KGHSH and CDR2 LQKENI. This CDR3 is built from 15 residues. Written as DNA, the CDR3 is TGTGCCAGCTCACCTTTAGCGGGGCTAAACAATGAGCAGTTCTTC. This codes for CASSPLAGLNNEQFF.

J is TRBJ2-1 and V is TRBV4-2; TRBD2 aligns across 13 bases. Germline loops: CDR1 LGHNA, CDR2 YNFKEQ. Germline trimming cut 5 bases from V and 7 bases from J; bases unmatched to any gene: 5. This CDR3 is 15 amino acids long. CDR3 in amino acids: CASSTSGGALNEQFF. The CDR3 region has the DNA TGTGCCAGCAGCACTAGCGGGGGGGCCCTGAATGAGCAGTTCTTC.

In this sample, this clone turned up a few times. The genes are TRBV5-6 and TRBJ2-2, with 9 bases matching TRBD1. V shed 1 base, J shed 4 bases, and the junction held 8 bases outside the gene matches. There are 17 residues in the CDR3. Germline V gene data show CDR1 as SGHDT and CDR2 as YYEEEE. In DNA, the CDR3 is TGTGCCAGCAGCTTGTATCGACAGGGGGTGGGCACCGGGGAGCTGTTTTTT. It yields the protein CASSLYRQGVGTGELFF.

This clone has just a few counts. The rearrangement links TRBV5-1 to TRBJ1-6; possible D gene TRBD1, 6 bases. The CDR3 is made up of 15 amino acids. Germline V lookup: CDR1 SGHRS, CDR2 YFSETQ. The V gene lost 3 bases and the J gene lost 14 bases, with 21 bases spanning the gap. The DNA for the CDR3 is TGCGCCAGCAGCTGGGGATTGACGGACCCAGGGGCCCTCCACTTT. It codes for CASSWGLTDPGALHF.

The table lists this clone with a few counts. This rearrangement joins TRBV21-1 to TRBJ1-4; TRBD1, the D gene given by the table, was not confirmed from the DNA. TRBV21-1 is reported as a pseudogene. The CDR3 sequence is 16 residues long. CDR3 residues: CASSKVVRGANEKLFF. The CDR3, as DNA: TGTGCCAGCAGCAAAGTTGTCAGGGGTGCTAATGAAAAACTGTTTTTT.

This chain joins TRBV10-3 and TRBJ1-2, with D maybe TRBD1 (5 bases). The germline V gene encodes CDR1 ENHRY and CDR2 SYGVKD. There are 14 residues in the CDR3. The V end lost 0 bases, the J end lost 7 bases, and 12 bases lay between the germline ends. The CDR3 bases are TGTGCCATCAGTGAGTCCCCAGGGCTTGCTGGCTACACCTTC. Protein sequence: CAISESPGLAGYTF.